Here is one TCR beta chain with its context. With V trimmed by 3 bases and J by 6 bases, 12 bases remained unmatched. Germline CDR1 MGHRA, CDR2 YSYEKL. This CDR3 region has 17 residues. The data were obtained in a study of blood T cell repertoires in COVID-19. Assay used: immunoSEQ multiplex PCR; TCRdb lists only in-frame clones, some missing. The table shows 190,000 or so clones, with more than 70% occurring only once. The chain employs TRBV4-1 and TRBJ2-2; 8 bases line up with TRBD2. This clonotype was obtained from a woman between 25 and 40 years old who had recovered from COVID-19. What was sequenced was PBMCs or T cells enriched from blood (not recorded which). CDR3 sequence: CASSHLPQTGGAGELFF. The CDR3, as DNA: TGCGCCAGCAGCCACCTCCCCCAAACGGGGGGGGCCGGGGAGCTGTTTTTT.